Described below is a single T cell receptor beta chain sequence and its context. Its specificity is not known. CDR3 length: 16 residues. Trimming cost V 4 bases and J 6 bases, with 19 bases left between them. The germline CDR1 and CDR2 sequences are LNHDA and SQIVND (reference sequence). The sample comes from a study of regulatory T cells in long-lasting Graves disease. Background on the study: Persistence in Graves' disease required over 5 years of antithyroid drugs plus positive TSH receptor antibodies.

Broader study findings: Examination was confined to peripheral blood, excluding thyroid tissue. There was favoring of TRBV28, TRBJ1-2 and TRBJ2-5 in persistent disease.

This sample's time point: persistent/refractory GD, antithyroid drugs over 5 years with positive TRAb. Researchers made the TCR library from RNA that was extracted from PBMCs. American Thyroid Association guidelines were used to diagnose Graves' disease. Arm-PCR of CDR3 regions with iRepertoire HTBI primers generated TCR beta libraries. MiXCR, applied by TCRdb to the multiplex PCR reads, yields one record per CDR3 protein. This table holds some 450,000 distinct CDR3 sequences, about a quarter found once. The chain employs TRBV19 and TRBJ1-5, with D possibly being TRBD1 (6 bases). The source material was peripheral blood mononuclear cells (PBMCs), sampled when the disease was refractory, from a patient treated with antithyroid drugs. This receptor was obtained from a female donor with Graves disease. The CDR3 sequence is CASSTPGRGAGQPQHF. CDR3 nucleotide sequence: TGTGCCAGTAGTACCCCGGGACGGGGGGCAGGTCAGCCCCAGCATTTT.